This T cell receptor beta chain is from a study of shared clonotypes between healthy human individuals. About the research overall: A few men and a couple of women, aged 18 to 49, were donors.

With 3 bases clipped from V and 4 bases from J, the junction kept 6 bases outside the gene matches. Germline V CDR1 and CDR2: SEHNR, FQNEAQ (reference sequence). This CDR3 is built from 15 residues. CD45RO-negative, CCR7-selected cells formed the naive CD8 fraction, which excluded terminally differentiated effector memory CD45RA+ cells. The data were produced by immunoSEQ multiplex PCR, yet TCRdb's version contains in-frame clones alone and is incomplete. In the table there are millions of clones, about 95% of which are singletons. Specimen: naive CD8+ T cells sorted from blood. The rearrangement uses TRBV7-9 and TRBJ2-7; 10 bases line up with TRBD2. The clonotype originates from a man aged 18 to 29 in good health. The CDR3 region is CASSLDSGGIYEQYF. CDR3 nucleotide sequence: TGTGCCAGCAGCTTGGATAGCGGGGGGATTTACGAGCAGTACTTC.